This note documents a single T cell receptor beta chain sequence. The antigen remains undetermined. The entry originates in a study of vaccination effects on CD4 cells after COVID-19. Study information: All participants had two doses of either the BNT162b2 or mRNA-1273 vaccine.

ViraFEST used viral peptide pools to expand antigen-specific CD4+ T cells before sequencing. A 10-day culture period preceded the isolation of CD4+ T cells. The healthy vaccine recipients, who had no prior SARS-CoV-2 infection, showed negative nucleocapsid antibodies. At days 3 and 7, half of the medium was exchanged for IL-2 medium. Produced via immunoSEQ multiplex PCR; TCRdb's table is partial and in-frame only. There are 50,000 or so clones in the sample; 60% to 80% occur only once, and approximately 6% lies in the top ten. The CDR3 has 13 residues. V was pared by 6 bases and J by 6 bases, with 11 bases between.

The sequence derives from a human donor who received a COVID-19 vaccine. This specimen consisted of CD4+ T cells from PBMCs cultured with HCoV-OC43 spike peptides, obtained before COVID-19 vaccination. Subset denoted: HCoV-OC43 spike overlapping peptide pool stimulation. V usage is TRBV12-3 or TRBV12-4 and J usage is TRBJ2-2; D ambiguous. The CDR3 here is CASRVQWPGELFF. DNA of the CDR3: TGTGCCAGCAGGGTCCAGTGGCCCGGGGAGCTGTTTTTT.